Listed here are 6 T cell receptor beta chains from one sample, sequenced in a study of blood T cell repertoires in COVID-19. The method was immunoSEQ multiplex PCR; TCRdb's version includes in-frame clones alone and lacks a portion of them. In the table there are 110,000 to 150,000 clones, under 80% of which are singletons. Sequenced sample: peripheral blood. The receptors come from a man aged 55-75 years with acute or convalescent COVID-19.

The chain is built from TRBV7-9 and TRBJ2-5, with D uncertain. The V and J ends lost 2 bases and 0 bases respectively, with 10 bases between them. The CDR3 covers 15 residues. Germline assignment: CDR1 SEHNR and CDR2 FQNEAQ (reference sequence). This CDR3 is CASSLMLANQETQYF. CDR3 in DNA: TGTGCCAGCAGCTTAATGTTGGCAAACCAAGAGACCCAGTACTTC.

This clone was picked up one time. The V and J genes are TRBV2 and TRBJ2-1; TRBD2 matches 9 bases. Trimming cost V 7 bases and J 3 bases; bases outside gene matches: 7. The CDR3 is made up of 15 amino acids. The germline CDR1 and CDR2 sequences are SNHLY and FYNNEI. Written as DNA, the CDR3 is TGTGCCAGCACGGGTCGGCGGGAGGGCTACAATGAGCAGTTCTTC. Its translation is CASTGRREGYNEQFF.

This chain uses TRBV12-5 with TRBJ2-1, with D perhaps TRBD1 (7 bases). V dropped 7 bases and J dropped 1 base, with 14 bases sitting between them. Germline V CDR1 and CDR2: LGHNT, FRNRAP. CDR3 length equals 15 residues. The CDR3 spells CASVSQGGSYNEQFF. The CDR3 DNA is TGTGCTAGTGTCTCTCAGGGGGGTTCCTACAATGAGCAGTTCTTC. The whole variable domain, remainder taken from reference TRBV12-5 and TRBJ2-1, is DARVTQTPRHKVTEMGQEVTMRCQPILGHNTVFWYRQTMMQGLELLAYFRNRAPLDDSGMPKDRFSAEMPDATLATLKIQPSEPRDSAVYFCASVSQGGSYNEQFFGPGTRLTVL.

This sequence joins TRBV28 and TRBJ2-2; TRBD1 matches at 7 bases. Germline assignment: CDR1 MDHEN and CDR2 SYDVKM. This CDR3 region has 15 residues. V shed 4 bases, J shed 8 bases, and the junction held 10 bases outside the gene matches. The CDR3 is CASSSYRGKLGELFF. For the CDR3, the DNA is TGTGCCAGCAGTTCTTACAGGGGAAAGTTGGGGGAGCTGTTTTTT.

This clone has more than one count but fewer than ten. This chain joins TRBV4-1 and TRBJ2-7; 8 nucleotides agree with TRBD2. The CDR3 runs 15 residues. Germline V gene lookup returns CDR1 MGHRA and CDR2 YSYEKL. V dropped 0 bases and J dropped 3; count of bases not matched to a gene: 4. CDR3 in DNA: TGCGCCAGCAGCCAAGATTACAGCGGGAGCTACGAGCAGTACTTC. Its translation: CASSQDYSGSYEQYF.

The chain recombines TRBV30 with TRBJ2-3; 12 positions match TRBD2. V was clipped by 6 bases and J by 3 bases; unmatched bases: 1. The V gene's germline CDR1 is GTSNPN and CDR2 SVGIG (reference sequence). The CDR3 length is 13 residues. The CDR3 here is CACGTSGTDTQYF. In DNA form, the CDR3 reads TGTGCCTGCGGGACTAGCGGGACAGATACGCAGTATTTT.